The rows below give T cell receptor beta chains drawn from one sample of a study of blood T cell repertoires in COVID-19. Produced via immunoSEQ multiplex PCR; TCRdb's table is partial and in-frame only. Counted here are a few hundred thousand clones, about 90% occurring once; the ten biggest clones make up 1.2%. Sequenced sample: PBMCs or T cells enriched from blood (not recorded which). Receptors originate from a human donor in a cohort exposed to, infected with or recovered from COVID-19 (not recorded which). The donor label of this sample is uncertain. The CDR3 runs from the conserved cysteine through the conserved F or W. Fields, in order: D gene, clone size, J gene, V gene, CDR3 length, CDR3 DNA, CDR3 protein. D genes are given only for firm matches. The size of a clone is reported for some rows only, either as once, few or many, or as a class for expanded clones.

TRBD1,.,TRBJ1-2,TRBV6-2/TRBV6-3,15,TGTGCCAGCAGTTACTCGACAGGGCCCTCATATGGCTACACCTTC,CASSYSTGPSYGYTF
TRBD1,.,TRBJ1-2,TRBV11-2,14,TGTGCCAGCAGCGCCGGACAGGGGCGGGCTGGCTACACCTTC,CASSAGQGRAGYTF
.,.,TRBJ2-1,TRBV9,12,TGTGCCAGCAGCAGTCTATACAATGAGCAGTTCTTC,CASSSLYNEQFF
.,once,TRBJ2-5,TRBV5-6,14,TGTGCCAGCAGCTTGGCAGGGTCTCCAGAGACCCAGTACTTC,CASSLAGSPETQYF
.,once,TRBJ1-5,TRBV7-2,13,TGTGCCAGCAGCTTGAGGGGGAATCAGCCCCAGCATTTT,CASSLRGNQPQHF
.,.,TRBJ2-3,TRBV10-1,18,TGCGCCAGGACCTACCGGTGGCGACCCGCAATAGGGGTCGATACGCAGTATTTT,CARTYRWRPAIGVDTQYF
.,once,TRBJ1-5,TRBV4-1,13,TGCGCCAGCAGCCAAGACCTGGGCTCAGCCCAGCATTTT,CASSQDLGSAQHF
.,.,TRBJ2-7,TRBV27,15,TGTGCCAGCAGTTTAACAGGCAGCCCCCCTTACGAGCAGTACTTC,CASSLTGSPPYEQYF
TRBD1,.,TRBJ1-1,TRBV4-2,15,TGTGCCAGCAGCCTAGAGGACAGGAAAAACACTGAAGCTTTCTTT,CASSLEDRKNTEAFF
TRBD1,.,TRBJ1-1,TRBV5-6,16,TGTGCCAGCAGCCCGGCGGACAGGGGACGAAACACTGAAGCTTTCTTT,CASSPADRGRNTEAFF
.,.,TRBJ2-6,TRBV5-1,15,TGCGCCAGCAGCTTGCAGGGCTCTGGGGCCAACGTCCTGACTTTC,CASSLQGSGANVLTF
TRBD1,.,TRBJ1-2,TRBV6-1,14,TGTGCCAGCAGGGGGGGACAGGGGGCAGAAGGCTACACCTTC,CASRGGQGAEGYTF
.,.,TRBJ2-1,TRBV24-1,16,TGTGCCACCAGTGATCAGGAGGCCGGCTCCTACAATGAGCAGTTCTTC,CATSDQEAGSYNEQFF
TRBD2,.,TRBJ2-1,TRBV9,14,TGTGCCAGCAGCGCAGCGGGGTACCACAATGAGCAGTTCTTC,CASSAAGYHNEQFF
.,.,TRBJ2-7,TRBV3-1/TRBV3-2,15,TGTGCCAGCAGCCTCGTGGGGGGGGCCACCTACGAGCAGTACTTC,CASSLVGGATYEQYF
.,once,TRBJ1-3,TRBV19,15,TGTGCCAGTAGTCAAAGCGTCTCGCCTGGAAACACCATATATTTT,CASSQSVSPGNTIYF
TRBD1,.,TRBJ1-2,TRBV24-1,16,TGTGCCACCAGTGACGGCGACAGGGGAGGTAACTATGGCTACACCTTC,CATSDGDRGGNYGYTF
TRBD1,.,TRBJ2-3,TRBV27,16,TGTGCCAGCAGCCCCAGGGACAGAGCCGTCACAGATACGCAGTATTTT,CASSPRDRAVTDTQYF
TRBD1,.,TRBJ2-7,TRBV18,14,TGTGCCAGCTCCCCCGGGACAGGGGGCTACGAGCAGTACTTC,CASSPGTGGYEQYF
.,.,TRBJ2-7,TRBV19,15,TGTGCCAGTAGTCCCCCGGACGGACTTTCCTACGAGCAGTACTTC,CASSPPDGLSYEQYF
.,.,TRBJ2-7,TRBV6-1,17,TGTGCCAGCAGTGTGCTGCTTCGGGTCGATCGTTGGAGGGAGCAGTACTTC,CASSVLLRVDRWREQYF
.,once,TRBJ2-1,TRBV30,11,TGTGCCCTGACAACCTACAATGAGCAGTTCTTC,CALTTYNEQFF
.,.,TRBJ1-4,TRBV27,13,TGTGCCAGCAGTTTAAGCGGGGGTGAAAAACTGTTTTTT,CASSLSGGEKLFF
.,.,TRBJ1-2,TRBV5-1,15,TGCGCCAGCAGCTTGATCGCAGATACTAACTATGGCTACACCTTC,CASSLIADTNYGYTF
TRBD2,.,TRBJ2-1,TRBV7-9,15,TGTGCCAGCAGTTCTAGCGGGGGCTCCTACAATGAGCAGTTCTTC,CASSSSGGSYNEQFF
.,.,TRBJ1-1,TRBV11-1,13,TGTGCCAGCAGCCAAACAGGGAACACTGAAGCTTTCTTT,CASSQTGNTEAFF
TRBD2,.,TRBJ2-7,TRBV4-1,14,TGCGCCAGCAGCCAATTGGCTAGCGGGGCCGAGCAGTACTTC,CASSQLASGAEQYF
TRBD2,.,TRBJ2-7,TRBV27,14,TGTGCCAGCAGGGCGCGGGGGGCCCCCTACGAGCAGTACTTC,CASRARGAPYEQYF
TRBD2,.,TRBJ2-1,TRBV19,16,TGTGCCAGTAGTATAAGACTAGCGGGCTCCTACAATGAGCAGTTCTTC,CASSIRLAGSYNEQFF
TRBD1,.,TRBJ1-1,TRBV4-1,16,TGCGCCAGCAGCCAAGACAAGGGACAGGGTTACACTGAAGCTTTCTTT,CASSQDKGQGYTEAFF
.,.,TRBJ2-2,TRBV5-4,15,TGTGCCAGCAGCTTGGACAGCTCGTACACCGGGGAGCTGTTTTTT,CASSLDSSYTGELFF
.,.,TRBJ1-4,TRBV5-5,16,TGTGCCAGCAGCCTCGCGGGAGCGGCAAATCATGAAAAACTGTTTTTT,CASSLAGAANHEKLFF
TRBD1,.,TRBJ1-6,TRBV12-3/TRBV12-4,13,TGTGCCAGCAGTCCCGACAGGGGCTCACCCCTCCACTTT,CASSPDRGSPLHF
.,.,TRBJ1-4,TRBV30,14,TGTGCCTGCCTATTCGGGATGAAGGGTGAAAAACTGTTTTTT,CACLFGMKGEKLFF
.,.,TRBJ1-2,TRBV10-3,13,TGTGCGACCGCGGCAGCCCTGGTCTATGGCTACACCTTC,CATAAALVYGYTF
TRBD1,.,TRBJ1-4,TRBV19,15,TGTGCCAGTAGTATCCCCGGGACAGGGAATGAAAAACTGTTTTTT,CASSIPGTGNEKLFF
TRBD1,few,TRBJ2-7,TRBV18,15,TGTGCCAGCTCTAGAGGGACAGGTGGAACCTACGAGCAGTACTTC,CASSRGTGGTYEQYF
.,once,TRBJ2-7,TRBV30,12,TGTGCCTATTACCCTGACGGGTACGAGCAGTACTTC,CAYYPDGYEQYF
TRBD1,.,TRBJ2-7,TRBV4-1,16,TGCGCCAGCAGCCAAAGTTCGACAGGGTCAGCCTACGAGCAGTACTTC,CASSQSSTGSAYEQYF
TRBD2,.,TRBJ2-1,TRBV7-9,17,TGTGCCAGCAGCCCGCTTCGGGGGGGTTCGGGCAAGGTTGAGCAGTTCTTC,CASSPLRGGSGKVEQFF
TRBD1,.,TRBJ2-4,TRBV28,15,TGTGCCAGCAGCCCCGGGACAGGGAAGCTATACATTCAGTACTTC,CASSPGTGKLYIQYF
.,.,TRBJ1-2,TRBV5-5,14,TGTGCCAGCAGCCCCCTAGGAGGGAACTATGGCTACACCTTC,CASSPLGGNYGYTF
TRBD2,.,TRBJ2-3,TRBV24-1,14,TGTGCCACCAGTTTGGGGAGGGACGCAGATACGCAGTATTTT,CATSLGRDADTQYF
TRBD1,once,TRBJ1-5,TRBV30,15,TGTGCCTGGACCCAGGAGTACAATCAGGGGGGGCCCCAGCATTTT,CAWTQEYNQGGPQHF
.,.,TRBJ1-2,TRBV7-2,11,TGTGCCAGCAGCCCGGGTGTCGGCTACACCTTC,CASSPGVGYTF
.,.,TRBJ1-6,TRBV19,15,TGTGCCAGTAGTGCGCTCCAGGGGCCGAATTCACCCCTCCACTTT,CASSALQGPNSPLHF
.,.,TRBJ2-2,TRBV9,15,TGTGCCAGCAGCGTAGGGTCGAAACTTGCCGGGGAGCTGTTTTTT,CASSVGSKLAGELFF
.,.,TRBJ1-4,TRBV5-1,14,TGCGCCAGCAGCTTGGCGCGGGACGGTGAAAAACTGTTTTTT,CASSLARDGEKLFF
.,.,TRBJ1-6,TRBV3-1/TRBV3-2,14,TGTGCCAGCAGCCAAGATTGGGCAGGGGTAGAGGTGTACTTT,CASSQDWAGVEVYF
.,.,TRBJ1-2,TRBV9,14,TGTGCCAGCAGTGAACTGGGGCTACGCTATGGCTACACCTTC,CASSELGLRYGYTF
TRBD1,.,TRBJ1-1,TRBV19,17,TGTGCCAGTAGTCCTCGGACAGGGCAAAGGCCGAACACTGAAGCTTTCTTT,CASSPRTGQRPNTEAFF
TRBD1,once,TRBJ2-7,TRBV11-2,14,TGTGCCAGCAACACTCCGGGACAGAGCTACGAGCAGTACTTC,CASNTPGQSYEQYF
.,once,TRBJ2-1,TRBV19,15,TGTGCCAGTAGTATAGTTGACGGGGGCTACAATGAGCAGTTCTTC,CASSIVDGGYNEQFF
.,.,TRBJ2-6,TRBV6-4,15,TGTGCCAGCAGTGAGGACCTACGGGGAGCCAACGTCCTGACTTTC,CASSEDLRGANVLTF
.,.,TRBJ1-1,TRBV6-6,13,TGTGCCAGCAGTTTAACAGGGAACACTGAAGCTTTCTTT,CASSLTGNTEAFF
.,.,TRBJ2-3,TRBV30,13,TGTGCCTGGAGCCCGGGGGAGCCAGATACGCAGTATTTT,CAWSPGEPDTQYF
TRBD1,.,TRBJ1-1,TRBV5-5,17,TGTGCCAGCAGCGCCGGGGCGACAGGGTTTTTAGGAACTGAAGCTTTCTTT,CASSAGATGFLGTEAFF
TRBD1,.,TRBJ1-3,TRBV6-5,16,TGTGCCAGCAGTTCAACCGGGACAGGGGGTGGAAACACCATATATTTT,CASSSTGTGGGNTIYF
.,.,TRBJ2-7,TRBV5-1,13,TGCGCCAGCAGCTTGGAGCCGTCCCTGGAGCAGTACTTC,CASSLEPSLEQYF
.,.,TRBJ1-5,TRBV19,17,TGTGCCAGTACTAGGGACGGGGGGAGGTACAGCAATCAGCCCCAGCATTTT,CASTRDGGRYSNQPQHF